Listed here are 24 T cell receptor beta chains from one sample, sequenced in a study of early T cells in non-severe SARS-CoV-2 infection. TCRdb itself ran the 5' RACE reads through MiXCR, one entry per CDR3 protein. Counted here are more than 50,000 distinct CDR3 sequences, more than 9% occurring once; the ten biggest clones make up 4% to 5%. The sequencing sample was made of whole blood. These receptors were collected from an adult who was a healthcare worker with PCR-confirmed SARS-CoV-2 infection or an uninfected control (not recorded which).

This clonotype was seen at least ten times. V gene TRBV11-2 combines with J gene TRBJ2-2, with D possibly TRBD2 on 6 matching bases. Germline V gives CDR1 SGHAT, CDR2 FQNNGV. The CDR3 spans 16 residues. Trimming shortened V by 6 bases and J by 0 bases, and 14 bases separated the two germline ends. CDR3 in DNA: TGTGCCAGCAGACGGACGACTAGGGCGAACACCGGGGAGCTGTTTTTT. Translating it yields CASRRTTRANTGELFF.

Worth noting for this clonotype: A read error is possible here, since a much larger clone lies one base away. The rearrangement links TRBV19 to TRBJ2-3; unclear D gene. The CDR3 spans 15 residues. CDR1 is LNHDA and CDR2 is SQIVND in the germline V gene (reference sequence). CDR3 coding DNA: TGTGTCAGTAGTATGAACAGTGGCAGCTCCAATACGCAGTATTTT. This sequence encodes CVSSMNSGSSNTQYF.

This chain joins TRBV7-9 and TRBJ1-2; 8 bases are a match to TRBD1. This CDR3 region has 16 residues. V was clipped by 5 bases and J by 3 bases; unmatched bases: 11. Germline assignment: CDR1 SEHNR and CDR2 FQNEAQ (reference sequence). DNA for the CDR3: TGTGCCAGCAGCCAGATACCGGACAGGGCGGACTATGGCTACACCTTC. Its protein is CASSQIPDRADYGYTF.

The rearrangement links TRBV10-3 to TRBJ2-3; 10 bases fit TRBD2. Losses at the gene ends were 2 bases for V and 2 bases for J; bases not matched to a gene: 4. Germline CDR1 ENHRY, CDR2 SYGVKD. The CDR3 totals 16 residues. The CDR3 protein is CAISELLAGPTDTQYF. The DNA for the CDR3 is TGTGCCATCAGTGAGCTACTAGCGGGGCCCACAGATACGCAGTATTTT.

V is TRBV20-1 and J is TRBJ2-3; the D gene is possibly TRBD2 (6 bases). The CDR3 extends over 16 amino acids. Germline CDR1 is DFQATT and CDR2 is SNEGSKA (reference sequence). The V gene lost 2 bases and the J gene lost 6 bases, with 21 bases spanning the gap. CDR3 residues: CSARPPQRVRRDTQYF. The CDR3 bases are TGCAGTGCTAGACCCCCCCAGCGGGTAAGGAGGGATACGCAGTATTTT.

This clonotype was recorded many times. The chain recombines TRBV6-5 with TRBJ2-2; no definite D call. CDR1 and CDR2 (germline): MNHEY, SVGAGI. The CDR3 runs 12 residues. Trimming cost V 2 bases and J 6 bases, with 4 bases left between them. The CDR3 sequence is CASSYVSGELFF. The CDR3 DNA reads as TGTGCCAGCAGTTACGTCTCCGGGGAGCTGTTTTTT.

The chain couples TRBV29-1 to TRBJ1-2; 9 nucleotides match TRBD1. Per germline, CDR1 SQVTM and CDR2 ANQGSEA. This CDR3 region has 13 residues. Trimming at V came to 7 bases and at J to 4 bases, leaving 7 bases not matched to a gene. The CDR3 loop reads CSARTGASYGYTF. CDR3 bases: TGCAGCGCGCGGACAGGGGCGTCCTATGGCTACACCTTC. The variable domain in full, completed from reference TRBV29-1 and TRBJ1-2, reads SAVISQKPSRDICQRGTSLTIQCQVDSQVTMMFWYRQQPGQSLTLIATANQGSEATYESGFVIDKFPISRPNLTFSTLTVSNMSPEDSSIYLCSARTGASYGYTFGSGTRLTVV.

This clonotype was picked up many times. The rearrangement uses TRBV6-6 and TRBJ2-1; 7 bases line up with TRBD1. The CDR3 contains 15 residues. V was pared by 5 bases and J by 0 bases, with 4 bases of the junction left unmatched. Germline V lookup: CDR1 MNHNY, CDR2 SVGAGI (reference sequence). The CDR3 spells CASSTGQSSYNEQFF. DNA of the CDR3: TGTGCCAGCAGTACGGGACAGTCCTCCTACAATGAGCAGTTCTTC.

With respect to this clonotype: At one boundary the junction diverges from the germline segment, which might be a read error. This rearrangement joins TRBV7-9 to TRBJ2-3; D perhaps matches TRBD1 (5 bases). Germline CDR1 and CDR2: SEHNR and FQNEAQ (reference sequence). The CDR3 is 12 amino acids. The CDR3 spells CASSPETDTRYF. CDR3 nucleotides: TGTGCCAGCAGCCCAGAGACAGATACGCGGTATTTT.

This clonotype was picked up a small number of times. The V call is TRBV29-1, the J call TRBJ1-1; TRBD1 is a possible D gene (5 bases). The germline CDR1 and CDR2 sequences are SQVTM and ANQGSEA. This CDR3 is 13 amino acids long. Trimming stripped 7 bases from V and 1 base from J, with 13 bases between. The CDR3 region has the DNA TGCAGCGCAGAGACAGACCGGAACACTGAAGCTTTCTTT. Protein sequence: CSAETDRNTEAFF.

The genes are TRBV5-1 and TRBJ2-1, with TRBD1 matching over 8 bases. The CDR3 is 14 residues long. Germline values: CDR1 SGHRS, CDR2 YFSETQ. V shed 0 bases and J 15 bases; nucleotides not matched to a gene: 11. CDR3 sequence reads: CASSLAGQVKVLFF. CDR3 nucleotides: TGCGCCAGCAGCTTGGCGGGACAGGTTAAAGTTCTGTTCTTC.

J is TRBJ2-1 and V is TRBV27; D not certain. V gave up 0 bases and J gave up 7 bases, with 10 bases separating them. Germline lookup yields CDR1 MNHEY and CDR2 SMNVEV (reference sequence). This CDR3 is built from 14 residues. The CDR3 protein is CASSLSRGQNEQFF. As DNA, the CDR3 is TGTGCCAGCAGTTTATCCCGAGGCCAGAATGAGCAGTTCTTC.

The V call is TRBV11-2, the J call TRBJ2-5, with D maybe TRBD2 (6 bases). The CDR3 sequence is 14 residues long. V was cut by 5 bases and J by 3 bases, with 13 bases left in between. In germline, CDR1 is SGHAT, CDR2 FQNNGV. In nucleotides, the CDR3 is TGTGCCAGCAGCCCGAGCGGCGGGGAAGAGACCCAGTACTTC. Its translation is CASSPSGGEETQYF.

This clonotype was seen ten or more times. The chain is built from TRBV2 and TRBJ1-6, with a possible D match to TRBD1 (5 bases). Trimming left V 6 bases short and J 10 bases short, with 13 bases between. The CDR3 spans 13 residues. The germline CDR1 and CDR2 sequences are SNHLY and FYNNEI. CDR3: CASRPQVRSPLHF. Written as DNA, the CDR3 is TGTGCCAGCAGACCACAGGTGCGCTCACCCCTCCACTTT.

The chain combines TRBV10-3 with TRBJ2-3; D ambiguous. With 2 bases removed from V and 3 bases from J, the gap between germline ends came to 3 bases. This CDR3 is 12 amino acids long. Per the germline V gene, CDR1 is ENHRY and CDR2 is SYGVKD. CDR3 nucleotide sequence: TGTGCCATCAGTGAGCAAACAGATACGCAGTATTTT. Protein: CAISEQTDTQYF.

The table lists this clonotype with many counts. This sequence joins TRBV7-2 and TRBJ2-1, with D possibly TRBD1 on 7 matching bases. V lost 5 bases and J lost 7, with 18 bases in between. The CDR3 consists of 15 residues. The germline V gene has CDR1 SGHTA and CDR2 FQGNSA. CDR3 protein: CASSVTGAGLNEQFF. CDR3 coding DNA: TGTGCCAGCAGCGTCACAGGGGCGGGGTTGAATGAGCAGTTCTTC. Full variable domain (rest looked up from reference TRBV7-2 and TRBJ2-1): GAGVSQSPSNKVTEKGKDVELRCDPISGHTALYWYRQSLGQGLEFLIYFQGNSAPDKSGLPSDRFSAERTGGSVSTLTIQRTQQEDSAVYLCASSVTGAGLNEQFFGPGTRLTVL.

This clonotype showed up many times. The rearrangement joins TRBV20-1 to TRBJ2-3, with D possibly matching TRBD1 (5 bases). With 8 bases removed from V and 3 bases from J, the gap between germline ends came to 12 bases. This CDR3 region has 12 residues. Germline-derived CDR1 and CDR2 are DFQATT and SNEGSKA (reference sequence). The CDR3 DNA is TGCAGTTCAAGAAAGGGGACAGATACGCAGTATTTT. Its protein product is CSSRKGTDTQYF.

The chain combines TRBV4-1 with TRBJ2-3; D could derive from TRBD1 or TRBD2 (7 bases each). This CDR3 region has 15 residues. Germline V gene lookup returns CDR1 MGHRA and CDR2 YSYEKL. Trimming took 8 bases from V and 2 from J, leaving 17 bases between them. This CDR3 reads CASSRGGLSTDTQYF. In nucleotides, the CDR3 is TGCGCCAGCTCCAGGGGGGGCCTATCCACAGATACGCAGTATTTT.

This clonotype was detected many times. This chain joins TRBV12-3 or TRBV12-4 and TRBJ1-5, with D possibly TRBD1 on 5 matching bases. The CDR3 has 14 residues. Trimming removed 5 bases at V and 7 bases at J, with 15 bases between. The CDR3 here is CASSTQGGGQPQHF. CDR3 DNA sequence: TGTGCCAGCAGTACCCAGGGAGGCGGACAGCCCCAGCATTTT.

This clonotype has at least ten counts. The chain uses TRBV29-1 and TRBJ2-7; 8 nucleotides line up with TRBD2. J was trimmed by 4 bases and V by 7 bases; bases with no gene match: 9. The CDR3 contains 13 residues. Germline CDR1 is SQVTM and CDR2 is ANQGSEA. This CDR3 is CSAAIREGYEQYF. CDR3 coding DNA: TGCAGCGCGGCCATCCGGGAGGGGTACGAGCAGTACTTC.

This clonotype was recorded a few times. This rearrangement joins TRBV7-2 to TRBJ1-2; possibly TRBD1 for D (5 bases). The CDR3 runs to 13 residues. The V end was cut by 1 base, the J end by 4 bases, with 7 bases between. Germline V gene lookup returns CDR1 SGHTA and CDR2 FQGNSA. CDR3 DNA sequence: TGTGCCAGCAGCTTAGATAGGGGCTATGGCTACACCTTC. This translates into CASSLDRGYGYTF.

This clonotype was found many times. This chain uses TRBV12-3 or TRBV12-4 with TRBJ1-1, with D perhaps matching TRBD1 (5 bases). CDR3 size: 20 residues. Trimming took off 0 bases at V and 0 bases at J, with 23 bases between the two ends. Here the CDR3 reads CASSLAFIVRASRMNTEAFF. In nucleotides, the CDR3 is TGTGCCAGCAGTTTAGCATTTATCGTCAGGGCCAGTAGGATGAACACTGAAGCTTTCTTT.

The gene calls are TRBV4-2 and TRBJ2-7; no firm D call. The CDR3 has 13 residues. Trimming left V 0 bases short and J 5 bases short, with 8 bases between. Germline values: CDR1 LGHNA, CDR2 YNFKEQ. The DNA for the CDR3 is TGTGCCAGCAGCCAAGAGGCCTTAAACGAGCAGTACTTC. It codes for CASSQEALNEQYF.

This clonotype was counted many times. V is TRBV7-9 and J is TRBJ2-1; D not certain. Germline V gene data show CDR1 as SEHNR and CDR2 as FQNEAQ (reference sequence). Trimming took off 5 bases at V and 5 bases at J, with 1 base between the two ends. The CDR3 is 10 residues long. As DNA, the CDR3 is TGTGCCAGCAGCAACAATGAGCAGTTCTTC. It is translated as CASSNNEQFF.